This T cell receptor (beta chain) derives from a study of CD8 T cells in Susac syndrome. Overall study findings and caveats: Among active patients and in TEMRA cells, CD8+ clonal expansion in Susac reached its peak.

TCR beta from blood CD8+ and CD4+ T cells was sequenced. Random hexamers primed reverse transcription of about 0.5 to 1 ug RNA. Via MiXCR, TCRdb re-called the immunoSEQ multiplex PCR reads, giving one row per CDR3 protein. The profile shows about 130,000 distinct CDR3 sequences, over 90% of them singletons. As for this clonotype: The antigen remains undetermined.

The V gene end was trimmed by 3 bases and the J gene end by 7 bases; junction bases not matched to a gene: 10. Germline V gene sequence: CDR1 SQVTM, CDR2 ANQGSEA. The CDR3 loop spans 14 amino acids. The chain couples TRBV29-1 to TRBJ2-7; TRBD2 matches 9 bases. This TCR came from a human donor with Susac syndrome. The material sequenced was CD8+ T cells from PBMCs. CDR3 amino acids: CSVDGLAGVYEQYF. As DNA, the CDR3 is TGCAGCGTTGATGGGTTAGCGGGAGTATATGAGCAGTACTTC.